This T cell receptor beta chain came from a study of blood T cell repertoires in COVID-19. Study-wide context: Samples taken during acute and convalescent COVID-19 were collected in the United States, Italy and Spain.

The method was immunoSEQ multiplex PCR; TCRdb's version includes in-frame clones alone and lacks a portion of them. The data hold 140,000 or so clones, with 80% to 90% observed a single time. The CDR3 loop spans 14 amino acids. V lost 3 bases to trimming and J lost 5 bases, with 12 bases between them. CDR1 and CDR2 (germline): SNHLY, FYNNEI. This clone came up once. The sequenced sample was peripheral blood. This chain uses TRBV2 with TRBJ2-3, with a tentative D call TRBD1 (6 bases). The receptor comes from a woman aged 55-69 years with active COVID-19. CDR3 coding DNA: TGTGCCAGCAGTGAGGCAGGGGCGGGAGATACGCAGTATTTT. Translated: CASSEAGAGDTQYF. The full variable domain, its missing parts supplied by reference TRBV2 and TRBJ2-3, is EPEVTQTPSHQVTQMGQEVILRCVPISNHLYFYWYRQILGQKVEFLVSFYNNEISEKSEIFDDQFSVERPDGSNFTLKIRSTKLEDSAMYFCASSEAGAGDTQYFGPGTRLTVL.